This T cell receptor beta chain was recovered during a study of T cells after yellow fever vaccination. One entry per CDR3 protein results from TCRdb running MiXCR on the 5' RACE reads. Among more than 300,000 distinct CDR3 sequences listed, around 7% were seen once. This clonotype has only a few counts. Sequencing used PBMCs, obtained roughly 45 days after the first yellow fever vaccination. The source is a man aged 18 to 35 who received the YFV17D yellow fever vaccine.

CDR3 sequence reads: CSAKVGAGGAGELFF. In nucleotides, the CDR3 is TGCAGTGCTAAAGTAGGAGCGGGGGGGGCCGGGGAGCTGTTTTTT. This chain joins TRBV20-1 and TRBJ2-2; 10 bases match TRBD2. With 4 bases clipped from V and 6 bases from J, the junction kept 8 bases outside the gene matches. The V gene's germline CDR1 is DFQATT and CDR2 SNEGSKA (reference sequence). The CDR3 sequence is 15 residues long.